The entry that follows covers one T cell receptor beta chain sequence. Its antigen is not known. The sample comes from a study of shared clonotypes between healthy human individuals. As for the study in general: Per-donor plates numbered three CD4 naive, three CD4 memory, two CD8 naive and one CD8 memory. Overall study findings and caveats: Shared across several donors were around 5% of the naive CD4 clonotypes. Generally, naive subsets (rather than memory subsets) showed larger estimated richness.

Trimming took 1 base from V and 5 from J, leaving 10 bases between them. Germline CDR1 and CDR2: SGHDT and YYEEEE. This CDR3 contains 13 residues. Assay used: immunoSEQ multiplex PCR; TCRdb lists only in-frame clones, some missing. The table shows approximately 2,200,000 clones, with approximately 94% occurring only once. CD8 cells regarded as naive lacked CD45RO, were positively chosen for CCR7, and omitted terminally differentiated effector memory CD45RA+ cells. This sequence was found in a man aged 18 to 30 in good health. Some clones in this sample may be carry-over from other donors' samples. The sample taken for sequencing was naive CD8+ T cells from PBMCs. The V gene is TRBV5-6, the J gene TRBJ2-7, with D possibly TRBD1 on 5 matching bases. CDR3 DNA sequence: TGTGCCAGCAGCTTGATTGGGGCAAACGAGCAGTACTTC. Amino acids: CASSLIGANEQYF.